The 5 T cell receptor beta chains below were found in one sample sequenced in a study of T cell changes during pregnancy in multiple sclerosis (dated by TCRdb to between 2018 and 2021). Receptors were amplified or captured by the immunoSEQ multiplex PCR assay. TCRdb stores this immuneACCESS table with in-frame sequences only. Part of the clones is absent; in the studies checked, under half of the shortfall reflects unresolved V genes, and no reason is known for the rest. The sample table records about 92,000 clones; over 80% of these occur just once. Clones ranked in the top ten supply 2% to 3% of the sample. The input for sequencing was peripheral blood, taken in the first trimester of pregnancy. The receptors stem from a female donor with multiple sclerosis, enrolled in a pregnancy study.

CDR3 loop: CASRYDRQNTEAFF. CDR3 nucleotides: TGCGCCAGCAGGTACGACAGACAGAACACTGAAGCTTTCTTT. The chain recombines TRBV5-1 with TRBJ1-1; D may be TRBD1 (5 bases). The germline V gene has CDR1 SGHRS and CDR2 YFSETQ. V shed 5 bases and J shed 1 base, with 12 bases lying between them. The CDR3 spans 14 residues.

This rearrangement joins TRBV5-1 to TRBJ2-7; 10 bases map to TRBD1. After removal of 4 bases from V and 3 bases from J, the junction contained 16 bases not matched to a gene. The V gene's germline CDR1 is SGHRS and CDR2 YFSETQ. The CDR3 runs to 18 residues. The CDR3 nucleotides read TGCGCCAGCAGCCCGGCCGGGACAGGGGCCCGGAAAGACTACGAGCAGTACTTC. Encoded protein: CASSPAGTGARKDYEQYF.

This clone was picked up one time. The chain employs TRBV27 and TRBJ2-3; the D gene is possibly TRBD2 (6 bases). Germline CDR1 is MNHEY and CDR2 is SMNVEV (reference sequence). Trimming removed 3 bases at V and 5 bases at J, with 12 bases between. This CDR3 region has 14 residues. CDR3 DNA: TGTGCCAGCAGTTTTGCGGGGAAAATAGATACGCAGTATTTT. It codes for CASSFAGKIDTQYF.

This sequence joins TRBV7-9 and TRBJ2-7, with 13 bases identical to TRBD2. Germline values: CDR1 SEHNR, CDR2 FQNEAQ (reference sequence). This CDR3 has 15 amino acids. J lost 6 bases, V lost 5 bases, and 7 bases had no gene match. CDR3 loop: CASSTTSGRPPEQYF. Written as DNA, the CDR3 is TGTGCCAGCAGCACGACTAGCGGGAGGCCTCCCGAGCAGTACTTC. Combining the CDR3 with reference TRBV7-9 and TRBJ2-7 gives the whole variable domain DTGVSQNPRHKITKRGQNVTFRCDPISEHNRLYWYRQTLGQGPEFLTYFQNEAQLEKSRLLSDRFSAERPKGSFSTLEIQRTEQGDSAMYLCASSTTSGRPPEQYFGPGTRLTVT.

V gene TRBV5-1 combines with J gene TRBJ1-4; the match to TRBD1 covers 7 bases. CDR1 and CDR2 (germline): SGHRS, YFSETQ. Losses at the gene ends were 4 bases for V and 7 bases for J; bases not matched to a gene: 7. The CDR3 totals 14 residues. Here the CDR3 DNA reads TGCGCCAGCAGCCTCAGGGGGATGGGTGAAAAACTGTTTTTT. Protein: CASSLRGMGEKLFF.